These 2 T cell receptor beta chains were all obtained from the same sample, sequenced in a study of a mutant IDH1 vaccine in newly diagnosed glioma. The antigens for these receptors are not known. The sample's time point: week 5, during vaccination. Doses comprised 300 ug of mutant IDH1 20-mer peptide each, plus topical imiquimod. Produced via immunoSEQ multiplex PCR; TCRdb's table is partial and in-frame only. The sample lists around 50,000 clones; 70% to 90% were seen once. The sample here was PBMCs, taken from a glioma patient whose treatment included an IDH1 peptide vaccine. Every receptor here comes from a woman aged 40 to 50 with glioma.

Turning to this clone: Other DNA sequences in this specimen translate into the identical CDR3. The gene calls are TRBV30 and TRBJ2-2; D not resolved. The V end was cut by 0 bases, the J end by 2 bases, with 1 base between. The CDR3 consists of 12 residues. Germline V lookup: CDR1 GTSNPN, CDR2 SVGIG (reference sequence). The CDR3 here is CAWSVNTGELFF. The CDR3 DNA sequence: TGTGCCTGGAGTGTAAACACCGGGGAGCTGTTTTTT.

The chain has TRBV5-1 and TRBJ1-1; 10 bases align to TRBD1. This CDR3 has 15 amino acids. CDR1 is SGHRS and CDR2 is YFSETQ in the germline V gene. The junction had 6 bases not matched to a gene; V was cut back by 4 bases and J by 3 bases. Here the CDR3 DNA reads TGCGCCAGCAGCCCAATGACAGGGGGCGACACTGAAGCTTTCTTT. Encoded protein: CASSPMTGGDTEAFF.